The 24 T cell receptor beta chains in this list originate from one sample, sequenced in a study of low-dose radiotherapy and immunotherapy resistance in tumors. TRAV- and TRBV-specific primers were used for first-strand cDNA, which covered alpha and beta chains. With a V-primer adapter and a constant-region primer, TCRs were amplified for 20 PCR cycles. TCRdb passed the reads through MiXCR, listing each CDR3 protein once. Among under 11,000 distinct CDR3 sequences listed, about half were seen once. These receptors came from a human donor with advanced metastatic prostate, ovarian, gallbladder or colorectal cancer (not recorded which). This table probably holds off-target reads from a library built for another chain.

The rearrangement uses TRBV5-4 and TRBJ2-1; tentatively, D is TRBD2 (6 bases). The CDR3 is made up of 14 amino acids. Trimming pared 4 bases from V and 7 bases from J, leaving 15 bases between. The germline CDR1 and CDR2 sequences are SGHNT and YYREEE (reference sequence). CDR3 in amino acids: CASSPEGAHNEQFF. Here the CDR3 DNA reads TGTGCCAGCAGCCCGGAGGGAGCACATAATGAGCAGTTCTTC.

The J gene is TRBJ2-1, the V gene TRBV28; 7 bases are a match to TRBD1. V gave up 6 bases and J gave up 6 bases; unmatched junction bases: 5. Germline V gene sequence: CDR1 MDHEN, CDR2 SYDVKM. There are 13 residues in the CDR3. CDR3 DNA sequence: TGTGCCAGCAGACAGGGACAGAGCAATGAGCAGTTCTTC. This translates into CASRQGQSNEQFF.

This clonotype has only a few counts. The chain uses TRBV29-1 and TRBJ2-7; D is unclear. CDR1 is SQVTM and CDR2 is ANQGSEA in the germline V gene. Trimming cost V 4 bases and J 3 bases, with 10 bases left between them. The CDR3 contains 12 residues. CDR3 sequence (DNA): TGCAGCGTTGCCGGGTCCCGCTACGAGCAGTACTTC. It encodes CSVAGSRYEQYF.

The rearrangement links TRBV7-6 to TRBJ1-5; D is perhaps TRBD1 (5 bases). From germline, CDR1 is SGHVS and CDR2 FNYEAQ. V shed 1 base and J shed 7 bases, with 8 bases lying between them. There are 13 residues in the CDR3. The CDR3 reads CASSLGDSQPQHF. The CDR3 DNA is TGTGCCAGCAGCTTAGGGGACTCACAGCCCCAGCATTTT.

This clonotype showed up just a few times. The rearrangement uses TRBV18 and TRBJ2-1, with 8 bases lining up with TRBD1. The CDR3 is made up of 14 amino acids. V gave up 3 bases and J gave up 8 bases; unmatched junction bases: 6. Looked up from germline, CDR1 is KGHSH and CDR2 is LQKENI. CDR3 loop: CASSPTGQVDEQFF. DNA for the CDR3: TGTGCCAGCTCACCGACGGGACAGGTGGATGAGCAGTTCTTC.

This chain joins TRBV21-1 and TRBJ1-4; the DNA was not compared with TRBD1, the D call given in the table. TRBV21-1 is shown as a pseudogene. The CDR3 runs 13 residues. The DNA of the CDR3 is TGTGCCACCCTTAAGGGGTGTAATGATGTACTGTTTTTT. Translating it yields CATLKGCNDVLFF.

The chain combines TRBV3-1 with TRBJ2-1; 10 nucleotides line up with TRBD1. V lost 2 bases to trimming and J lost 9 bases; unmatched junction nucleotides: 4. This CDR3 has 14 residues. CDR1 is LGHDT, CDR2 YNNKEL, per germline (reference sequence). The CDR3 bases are TGTGCCAGCAGCCAAAAGGGACAGGGGAGTGAGCAGTTCTTC. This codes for CASSQKGQGSEQFF.

CDR3 bases: TGTGCCAGCAGCCTCCGGGGGGCCCTGGGCAGGGAGACCCAGTACTTC. Its translation is CASSLRGALGRETQYF. The chain combines TRBV3-1 with TRBJ2-5; tentatively, D is TRBD2 (7 bases). Trimming pared 4 bases from V and 5 bases from J, leaving 20 bases between. Germline values: CDR1 LGHDT, CDR2 YNNKEL (reference sequence). The CDR3 contains 16 residues.

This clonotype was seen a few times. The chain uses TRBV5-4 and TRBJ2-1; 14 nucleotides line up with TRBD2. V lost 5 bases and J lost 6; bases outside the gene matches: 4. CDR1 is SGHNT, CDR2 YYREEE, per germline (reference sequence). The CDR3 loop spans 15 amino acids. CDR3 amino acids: CASRAGLAGVNEQFF. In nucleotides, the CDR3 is TGTGCCAGCAGGGCGGGACTAGCGGGAGTCAATGAGCAGTTCTTC. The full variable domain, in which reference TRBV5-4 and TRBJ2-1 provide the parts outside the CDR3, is ETGVTQSPTHLIKTRGQQVTLRCSSQSGHNTVSWYQQALGQGPQFIFQYYREEENGRGNFPPRFSGLQFPNYSSELNVNALELDDSALYLCASRAGLAGVNEQFFGPGTRLTVL.

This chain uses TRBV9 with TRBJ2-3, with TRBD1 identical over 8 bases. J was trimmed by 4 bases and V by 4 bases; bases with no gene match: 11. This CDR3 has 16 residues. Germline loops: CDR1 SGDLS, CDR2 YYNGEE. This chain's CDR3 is CASSTRTGRVADTQYF. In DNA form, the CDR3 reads TGTGCCAGCAGCACCCGGACAGGGCGTGTAGCAGATACGCAGTATTTT.

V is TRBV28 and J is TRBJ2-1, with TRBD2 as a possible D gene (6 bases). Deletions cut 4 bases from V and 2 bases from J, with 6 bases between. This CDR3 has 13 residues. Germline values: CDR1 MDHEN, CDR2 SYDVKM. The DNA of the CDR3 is TGTGCCAGCAGTTGGGGGGCCTACAATGAGCAGTTCTTC. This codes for CASSWGAYNEQFF.

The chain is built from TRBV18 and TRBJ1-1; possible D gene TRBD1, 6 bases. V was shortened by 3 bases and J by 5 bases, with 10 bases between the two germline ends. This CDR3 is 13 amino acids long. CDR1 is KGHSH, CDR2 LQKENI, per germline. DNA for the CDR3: TGTGCCAGCTCACCGGGGGCGCAGACTGAAGCTTTCTTT. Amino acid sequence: CASSPGAQTEAFF.

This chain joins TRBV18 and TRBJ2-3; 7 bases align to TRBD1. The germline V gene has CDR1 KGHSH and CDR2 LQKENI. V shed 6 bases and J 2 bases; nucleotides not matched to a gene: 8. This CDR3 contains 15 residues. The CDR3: CASSVTGDLTDTQYF. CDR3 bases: TGTGCCAGCTCGGTTACAGGGGATCTCACAGATACGCAGTATTTT.

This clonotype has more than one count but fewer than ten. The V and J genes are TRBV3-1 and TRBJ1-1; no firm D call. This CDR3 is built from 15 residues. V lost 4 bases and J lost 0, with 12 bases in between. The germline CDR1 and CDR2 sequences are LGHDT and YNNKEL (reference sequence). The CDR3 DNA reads TGTGCCAGCAGCCTTTCGACAACCATGAACACTGAAGCTTTCTTT. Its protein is CASSLSTTMNTEAFF. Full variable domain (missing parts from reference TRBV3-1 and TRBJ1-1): DTAVSQTPKYLVTQMGNDKSIKCEQNLGHDTMYWYKQDSKKFLKIMFSYNNKELIINETVPNRFSPKSPDKAHLNLHINSLELGDSAVYFCASSLSTTMNTEAFFGQGTRLTVV.

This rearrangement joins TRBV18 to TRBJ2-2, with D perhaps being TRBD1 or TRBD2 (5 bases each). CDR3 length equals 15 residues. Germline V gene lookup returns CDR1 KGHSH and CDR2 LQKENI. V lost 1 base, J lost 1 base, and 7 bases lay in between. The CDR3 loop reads CASSPLGVNTGELFF. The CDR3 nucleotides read TGTGCCAGCTCACCACTGGGGGTGAACACCGGGGAGCTGTTTTTT.

The CDR3 protein is CASSAGGRGGGYEQYF. In nucleotides, the CDR3 is TGTGCCAGCAGTGCCGGAGGCAGGGGAGGGGGCTACGAGCAGTACTTC. The chain has TRBV6-5 and TRBJ2-7; D possibly corresponds to TRBD2 (7 bases). V was pared by 5 bases and J by 3 bases, with 20 bases between. The germline V gene has CDR1 MNHEY and CDR2 SVGAGI. The CDR3 extends over 16 amino acids.

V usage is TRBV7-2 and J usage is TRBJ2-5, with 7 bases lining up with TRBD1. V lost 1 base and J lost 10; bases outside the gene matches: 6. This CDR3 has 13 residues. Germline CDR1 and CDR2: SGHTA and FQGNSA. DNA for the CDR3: TGTGCCAGCAGCTTAGGCAGGGGGTCGAACCAGTACTTC. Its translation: CASSLGRGSNQYF.

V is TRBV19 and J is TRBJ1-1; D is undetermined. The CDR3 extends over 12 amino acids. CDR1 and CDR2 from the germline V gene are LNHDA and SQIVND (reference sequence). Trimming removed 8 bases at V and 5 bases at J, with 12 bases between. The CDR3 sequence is CASGGYGTEAFF. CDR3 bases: TGTGCCAGTGGTGGTTATGGGACTGAAGCTTTCTTT.

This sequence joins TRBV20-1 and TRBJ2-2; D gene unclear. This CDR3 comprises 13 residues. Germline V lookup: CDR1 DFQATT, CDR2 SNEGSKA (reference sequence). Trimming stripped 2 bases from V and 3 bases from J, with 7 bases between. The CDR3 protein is CSARSRHTGELFF. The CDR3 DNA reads TGCAGTGCTAGATCTAGGCACACCGGGGAGCTGTTTTTT.

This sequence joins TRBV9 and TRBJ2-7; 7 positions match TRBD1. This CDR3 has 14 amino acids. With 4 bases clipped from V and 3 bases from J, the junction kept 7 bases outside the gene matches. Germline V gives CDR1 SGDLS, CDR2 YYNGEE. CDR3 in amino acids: CASSPGDRVYEQYF. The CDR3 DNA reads TGTGCCAGCAGCCCAGGAGACAGGGTCTACGAGCAGTACTTC. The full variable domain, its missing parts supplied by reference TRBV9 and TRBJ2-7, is DSGVTQTPKHLITATGQRVTLRCSPRSGDLSVYWYQQSLDQGLQFLIQYYNGEERAKGNILERFSAQQFPDLHSELNLSSLELGDSALYFCASSPGDRVYEQYFGPGTRLTVT.

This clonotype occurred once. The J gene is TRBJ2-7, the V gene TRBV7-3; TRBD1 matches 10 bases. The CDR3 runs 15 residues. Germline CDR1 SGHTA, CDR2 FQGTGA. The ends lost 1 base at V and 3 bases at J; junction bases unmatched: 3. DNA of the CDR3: TGTGCCAGCAGCTTAAATGGACAGGGGGGCTACGAGCAGTACTTC. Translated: CASSLNGQGGYEQYF.

CDR3 coding DNA: TGTGCCAGCAATCACCGGACAGGGAGGGGCTACGAGCAGTACTTC. Protein: CASNHRTGRGYEQYF. The chain joins TRBV12-3 or TRBV12-4 to TRBJ2-7, with D possibly being TRBD1 (8 bases). Trimming stripped 7 bases from V and 3 bases from J, with 19 bases between. The CDR3 consists of 15 residues.

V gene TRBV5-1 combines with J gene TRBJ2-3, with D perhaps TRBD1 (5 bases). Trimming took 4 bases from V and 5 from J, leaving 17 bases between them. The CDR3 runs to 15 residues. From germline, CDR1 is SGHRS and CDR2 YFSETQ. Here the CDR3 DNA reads TGCGCCAGCAGCCCCCAAGGGCTCCAGGGAGATACGCAGTATTTT. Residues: CASSPQGLQGDTQYF.

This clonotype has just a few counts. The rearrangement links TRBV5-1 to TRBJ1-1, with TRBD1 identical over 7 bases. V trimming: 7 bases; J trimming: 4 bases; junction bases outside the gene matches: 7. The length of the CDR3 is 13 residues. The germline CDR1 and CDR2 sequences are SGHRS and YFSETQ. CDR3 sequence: CASQQRDSTEAFF. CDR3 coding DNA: TGCGCCAGCCAACAACGGGACAGCACTGAAGCTTTCTTT.